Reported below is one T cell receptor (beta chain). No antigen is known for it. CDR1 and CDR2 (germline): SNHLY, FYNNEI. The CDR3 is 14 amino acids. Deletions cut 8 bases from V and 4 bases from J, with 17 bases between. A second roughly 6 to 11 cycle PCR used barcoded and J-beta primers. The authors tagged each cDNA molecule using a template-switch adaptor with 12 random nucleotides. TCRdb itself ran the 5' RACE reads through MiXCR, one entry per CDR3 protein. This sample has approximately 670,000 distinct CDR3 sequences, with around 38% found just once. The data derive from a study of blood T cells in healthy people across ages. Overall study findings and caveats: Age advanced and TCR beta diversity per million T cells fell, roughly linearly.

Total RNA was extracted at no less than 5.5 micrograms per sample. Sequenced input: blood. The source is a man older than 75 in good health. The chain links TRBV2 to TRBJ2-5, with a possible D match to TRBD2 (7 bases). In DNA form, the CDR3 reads TGTGCCAGCGGGGGAGGGGTCAGGGGAGAGACCCAGTACTTC. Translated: CASGGGVRGETQYF. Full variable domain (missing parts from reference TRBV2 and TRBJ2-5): EPEVTQTPSHQVTQMGQEVILRCVPISNHLYFYWYRQILGQKVEFLVSFYNNEISEKSEIFDDQFSVERPDGSNFTLKIRSTKLEDSAMYFCASGGGVRGETQYFGPGTRLLVL.